These 26 T cell receptor beta chains came from one sample sequenced in a study of blood T cells in healthy people across ages. PCR was performed a second time for roughly 7 to 12 cycles using a sample-barcoded 5' primer and a J-beta primer mix. TCRdb reanalysed the 5' RACE reads using MiXCR and keeps one entry per CDR3 protein. The table lists 1.5 million to 2 million distinct CDR3 sequences, about 31% of them singletons, with approximately 10% in the top ten. The sequencing sample was made of blood. Every receptor here comes from a woman aged 25 to 45 in good health.

V and J are TRBV2 and TRBJ2-3, with D perhaps TRBD1 or TRBD2 (5 bases each). The CDR3 runs 18 residues. Germline loops: CDR1 SNHLY, CDR2 FYNNEI. The V gene lost 2 bases and the J gene lost 8 bases, with 26 bases spanning the gap. The CDR3 reads CASSELPPGTQSRRTQYF. The CDR3, as DNA: TGTGCCAGCAGTGAATTGCCTCCCGGGACCCAAAGTCGTCGTACGCAGTATTTT.

This clonotype was picked up many times. The rearrangement uses TRBV20-1 and TRBJ1-5; D gene unclear. Trimming cost V 3 bases and J 5 bases, with 14 bases left between them. The CDR3 is made up of 14 amino acids. From germline, CDR1 is DFQATT and CDR2 SNEGSKA (reference sequence). The chain's CDR3 is CSASYGRLDQPQHF. The DNA of the CDR3 is TGCAGTGCTAGCTACGGACGCCTCGATCAGCCCCAGCATTTT.

The chain recombines TRBV4-1 with TRBJ2-1, with 8 bases matching TRBD2. Germline-derived CDR1 and CDR2 are MGHRA and YSYEKL. The CDR3 has 16 amino acids. V dropped 1 base and J dropped 2; count of bases not matched to a gene: 4. This CDR3 is CASSQGLAHTYNEQFF. The CDR3 DNA is TGCGCCAGCAGCCAAGGACTAGCGCATACCTACAATGAGCAGTTCTTC.

The chain couples TRBV30 to TRBJ2-7, with D possibly TRBD2 on 6 matching bases. Germline V gene data show CDR1 as GTSNPN and CDR2 as SVGIG (reference sequence). This CDR3 is built from 16 residues. V was shortened by 2 bases and J by 5 bases, with 22 bases between the two germline ends. CDR3 amino acids: CAWSRGSGLGGHEQYF. CDR3 DNA sequence: TGTGCCTGGAGTCGGGGGTCAGGGCTGGGCGGACACGAGCAGTACTTC.

This clonotype was observed a few times. The CDR3 loop reads CASSATVEQFF. CDR3 bases: TGTGCCAGCAGCGCCACGGTTGAGCAGTTCTTC. This chain joins TRBV7-2 and TRBJ2-1, with D unresolved. Germline V gene data show CDR1 as SGHTA and CDR2 as FQGNSA. The CDR3 consists of 11 residues. The ends were cut back, 5 bases at V and 9 bases at J, with 8 bases in the middle.

This clonotype occurred a few times. The CDR3, as DNA: TGTGCCAGCAGCCAACCAATCGGGACGGAACAAGAGACCCAGTACTTC. Its translation is CASSQPIGTEQETQYF. The chain has TRBV7-2 and TRBJ2-5; D might be TRBD1 or TRBD2, each matching 5 bases. Deletions cut 5 bases from V and 2 bases from J, with 18 bases between. The CDR3 has 16 amino acids. CDR1 is SGHTA, CDR2 FQGNSA, per germline.

The table lists this clonotype with a few counts. The V call is TRBV6-2 or TRBV6-3, the J call TRBJ2-3; D ambiguous. Trimming stripped 5 bases from V and 4 bases from J, with 7 bases between. The CDR3 extends over 12 amino acids. Germline CDR1 reads MNHEY; CDR2 reads SVGEGT. The CDR3, as DNA: TGTGCCAGCAGTCCGTATGCAGATACGCAGTATTTT. Its protein is CASSPYADTQYF.

This clonotype was detected only once. This chain uses TRBV14 with TRBJ2-5; 7 bases are a match to TRBD2. V was clipped by 5 bases and J by 5 bases; unmatched bases: 8. This CDR3 is 14 amino acids long. The germline CDR1 and CDR2 sequences are SGHDN and FVKESK. The CDR3 loop reads CASSNRDYGETQYF. In DNA form, the CDR3 reads TGTGCCAGCAGCAACCGGGACTATGGGGAGACCCAGTACTTC.

This chain uses TRBV27 with TRBJ2-7, with TRBD1 matching over 9 bases. Germline V gives CDR1 MNHEY, CDR2 SMNVEV (reference sequence). The CDR3 covers 14 residues. V dropped 7 bases and J dropped 9; count of bases not matched to a gene: 13. CDR3 nucleotides: TGTGCCAGCAAAACGACAGGGGGAGTTTTGGGGCAGTACTTC. It is translated as CASKTTGGVLGQYF.

The chain carries TRBV4-1 and TRBJ2-1; possibly TRBD2 for D (5 bases). Germline lookup yields CDR1 MGHRA and CDR2 YSYEKL. V gave up 6 bases and J gave up 13 bases, with 25 bases separating them. The CDR3 totals 15 residues. CDR3 protein: CASRQTSSGYSEQFF. The CDR3 nucleotides are TGCGCCAGCAGACAAACTAGTTCGGGCTACAGTGAACAGTTCTTC.

This clonotype came up many times. This chain links TRBV7-9 with TRBJ2-1, with 13 bases matching TRBD2. This CDR3 has 15 amino acids. Looked up from germline, CDR1 is SEHNR and CDR2 is FQNEAQ (reference sequence). The V and J ends lost 5 bases and 8 bases, in that order; junction bases with no gene match: 6. CDR3 nucleotide sequence: TGTGCCAGCAGCCAACTAGCGGGGGGGGTCGATGAGCAGTTCTTC. Its translation: CASSQLAGGVDEQFF.

V is TRBV27 and J is TRBJ2-7; D call uncertain. From germline, CDR1 is MNHEY and CDR2 SMNVEV (reference sequence). V was shortened by 6 bases and J by 4 bases, with 19 bases between the two germline ends. This CDR3 comprises 15 residues. DNA of the CDR3: TGTGCCAGCAGCCAATACATGTCCTCGGGTTACGAGCAGTACTTC. This sequence encodes CASSQYMSSGYEQYF.

The chain has TRBV20-1 and TRBJ2-1; 8 positions match TRBD2. Germline V gene sequence: CDR1 DFQATT, CDR2 SNEGSKA (reference sequence). There are 18 residues in the CDR3. The trim removed 3 bases at V and 3 bases at J, leaving 16 bases unmatched. CDR3 sequence: CSARISQAAGGVYNEQFF. The CDR3 DNA reads as TGCAGTGCTAGGATCTCGCAGGCGGCGGGAGGTGTCTACAATGAGCAGTTCTTC.

The chain joins TRBV3-1 to TRBJ2-4, with D perhaps being TRBD1 or TRBD2 (5 bases each). TRBJ2-7 matches the DNA end more closely, so the J call is doubtful. The CDR3 covers 15 residues. Germline CDR1 reads LGHDT; CDR2 reads YNNKEL (reference sequence). The CDR3 loop reads CASSQERDPGYEQYF. In DNA, the CDR3 is TGTGCCAGCAGCCAGGAACGGGACCCCGGGTACGAGCAGTACTTC.

This clonotype turned up a few times. V usage is TRBV19 and J usage is TRBJ2-3, with D possibly TRBD2 on 6 matching bases. The germline V and J ends were trimmed by 2 bases and 8 bases, with 17 bases remaining between them. Germline-derived CDR1 and CDR2 are LNHDA and SQIVND (reference sequence). This CDR3 spans 15 amino acids. CDR3 DNA sequence: TGTGCCAGTAGTATATGGCGGGGCTTTAATCGTACGCAGTATTTT. Its translation is CASSIWRGFNRTQYF.

The CDR3 sequence is CASRGGLAGGPQFF. The CDR3 nucleotides are TGCGCCAGCAGGGGGGGACTAGCGGGAGGGCCGCAGTTCTTC. The genes are TRBV10-1 and TRBJ2-1, with TRBD2 matching over 16 bases. Germline V gives CDR1 WNHNN, CDR2 SYGVQD (reference sequence). J lost 12 bases, V lost 6 bases, and 5 bases had no gene match. The CDR3 consists of 14 residues.

The CDR3 spells CSVDRLAGSSYNEQFF. The CDR3 bases are TGCAGCGTCGATCGACTAGCGGGTTCCTCCTACAATGAGCAGTTCTTC. The chain uses TRBV29-1 and TRBJ2-1; TRBD2 matches 10 bases. CDR3 size: 16 residues. Germline assignment: CDR1 SQVTM and CDR2 ANQGSEA. With 6 bases clipped from V and 0 bases from J, the junction kept 8 bases outside the gene matches.

The chain has TRBV7-6 and TRBJ2-1; 9 bases fit TRBD2. J gave up 0 bases and V 4 bases, and 16 bases lay outside the gene matches. This CDR3 is built from 20 residues. CDR1 and CDR2 (germline): SGHVS, FNYEAQ. DNA for the CDR3: TGTGCCAGCAGCTCCAGCGGTAGCGGGGGCCCTGCCAGCTCCTACAATGAGCAGTTCTTC. This gives the protein CASSSSGSGGPASSYNEQFF. The full variable domain, in which reference TRBV7-6 and TRBJ2-1 provide the parts outside the CDR3, is GAGVSQSPRYKVTKRGQDVALRCDPISGHVSLYWYRQALGQGPEFLTYFNYEAQQDKSGLPNDRFSAERPEGSISTLTIQRTEQRDSAMYRCASSSSGSGGPASSYNEQFFGPGTRLTVL.

There are many counts of this clonotype. The chain employs TRBV20-1 and TRBJ2-5; tentatively, D is TRBD1 (5 bases). Germline CDR1 and CDR2: DFQATT and SNEGSKA (reference sequence). V lost 2 bases to trimming and J lost 4 bases, with 14 bases between them. There are 14 residues in the CDR3. The chain's CDR3 is CSARQDTTRETQYF. Here the CDR3 DNA reads TGCAGTGCTAGACAGGACACCACGAGAGAGACCCAGTACTTC.

The V call is TRBV6-2 or TRBV6-3, the J call TRBJ1-1; no clear D gene. The CDR3 has 13 amino acids. Germline V gene sequence: CDR1 MNHEY, CDR2 SVGEGT. V was cut by 5 bases and J by 4 bases, with 11 bases left in between. This chain's CDR3 is CASSRSRSTEAFF. DNA for the CDR3: TGTGCCAGCAGTCGCTCCAGGTCCACTGAAGCTTTCTTT.

This clonotype was counted at least ten times. The chain is built from TRBV5-1 and TRBJ2-2; unclear D gene. The CDR3 is made up of 13 amino acids. Germline V gene sequence: CDR1 SGHRS, CDR2 YFSETQ. With 0 bases removed from V and 3 bases from J, the gap between germline ends came to 3 bases. In nucleotides, the CDR3 is TGCGCCAGCAGCTTGGGGGACACCGGGGAGCTGTTTTTT. This sequence encodes CASSLGDTGELFF. Complete variable domain (other parts from reference TRBV5-1 and TRBJ2-2): KAGVTQTPRYLIKTRGQQVTLSCSPISGHRSVSWYQQTPGQGLQFLFEYFSETQRNKGNFPGRFSGRQFSNSRSEMNVSTLELGDSALYLCASSLGDTGELFFGEGSRLTVL.

In its sample, this clonotype was seen many times. The chain links TRBV10-3 to TRBJ2-7, with a tentative D call TRBD1 (6 bases). The CDR3 consists of 15 residues. V lost 0 bases and J 6 bases, leaving 15 bases between the germline ends. CDR1 ENHRY and CDR2 SYGVKD come from the germline V gene. CDR3 coding DNA: TGTGCCATCAGTGAGTCCAGGGGCACCTCGAGCGAGCAGTACTTC. Translation: CAISESRGTSSEQYF.

This clonotype was seen ten or more times. The V and J genes are TRBV29-1 and TRBJ2-7, with D tentatively TRBD2 (5 bases). Germline V CDR1 and CDR2: SQVTM, ANQGSEA. The CDR3 contains 13 residues. V lost 7 bases and J 2 bases, leaving 15 bases between the germline ends. The CDR3 spells CSATEGLTYEQYF. CDR3 coding DNA: TGCAGCGCAACCGAGGGTCTCACCTACGAGCAGTACTTC.

This clonotype was counted between two and nine times. The chain carries TRBV7-2 and TRBJ1-5; no clear D gene. Germline loops: CDR1 SGHTA, CDR2 FQGNSA. The CDR3 extends over 17 amino acids. Trimming shortened V by 5 bases and J by 0 bases, and 17 bases separated the two germline ends. CDR3 nucleotides: TGTGCCAGCAGCCTGGACCCCAGTGGGTTTAGCAATCAGCCCCAGCATTTT. Its protein product is CASSLDPSGFSNQPQHF.

V is TRBV20-1 and J is TRBJ2-7; TRBD2 matches at 10 bases. The J call is uncertain, as TRBJ2-5 better fits the DNA end. CDR3 size: 14 residues. Germline V gives CDR1 DFQATT, CDR2 SNEGSKA (reference sequence). The CDR3 loop is CSATSAGGGETQYF. The CDR3 bases are TGCAGTGCTACATCAGCGGGAGGGGGGGAGACCCAGTACTTC.

The chain is built from TRBV25-1 and TRBJ2-3; 8 bases align to TRBD2. V shed 1 base, J shed 1 base, and the junction held 4 bases outside the gene matches. The CDR3 consists of 16 residues. The germline gives CDR1 MGHDK, CDR2 SYGVNS. The CDR3 sequence: CASSEFRGGRTDTQYF. The CDR3 DNA sequence: TGTGCCAGCAGTGAATTCCGCGGGGGGCGCACAGATACGCAGTATTTT.